This T cell receptor (beta chain) was documented in a study of cytomegalovirus exposure and HLA in healthy donors. V was shortened by 4 bases and J by 5 bases, with 12 bases between the two germline ends. Germline CDR1 and CDR2: MDHEN and SYDVKM. The CDR3 consists of 13 residues. Broader study findings: For most subjects, TCR beta sequences were reported to predict HLA-A and HLA-B alleles with accuracy.

About this clone: The target antigen is unknown.

In the PCR, 60 Vbeta and 13 Jbeta primers were used. Libraries were prepared by immunoSEQ multiplex PCR; TCRdb keeps only in-frame clonotypes and omits some of them. The top ten hold around 0.31% of the sample, which has about 210,000 clones, around 88% seen once. The sequencing sample was made of PBMCs. This clonotype originated in a woman aged 30 to 39 in good health and CMV-seronegative. The V gene is TRBV28, the J gene TRBJ2-7; the D gene is possibly TRBD2 (5 bases). The CDR3 sequence is CASSSPPGDEQYF. DNA of the CDR3: TGTGCCAGCAGTTCCCCCCCCGGGGACGAGCAGTACTTC.